This TCR beta chain was recorded in a study of blood T cell repertoires in COVID-19. Germline V gene data show CDR1 as SEHNR and CDR2 as FQNEAQ (reference sequence). The CDR3 runs to 15 residues. V was trimmed by 1 base and J by 1 base, leaving 11 bases between them. Comments on this clone: Other DNA sequences in the sample encode the same CDR3.

The protocol was immunoSEQ multiplex PCR, while the TCRdb copy is restricted to in-frame clones and leaves out a portion. The sample carries 100,000 or so clones, around 87% recorded once. The specimen was peripheral blood. The J gene is TRBJ2-7, the V gene TRBV7-9; TRBD1 might be the D (6 bases). The clonotype originates from a woman aged 45-65 years with COVID-19, enrolled during active disease. The CDR3 loop is CASSLEDRLSYEQYF. The CDR3 DNA is TGTGCCAGCAGCTTAGAGGACAGACTTTCCTACGAGCAGTACTTC.